This entry features one T cell receptor beta chain sequence. The CDR3 is made up of 12 amino acids. Per germline, CDR1 MNHEY and CDR2 SMNVEV (reference sequence). The V segment lost 8 bases and the J segment 5 bases; nucleotides outside the gene matches: 3. Sequenced by immunoSEQ multiplex PCR; TCRdb stores in-frame clones only, minus some. This sample has approximately 50,000 clones, with roughly 92% found just once. The entry originates in a study of T cell changes during pregnancy in multiple sclerosis. This chain links TRBV27 with TRBJ1-1; the match to TRBD1 covers 9 bases. The receptor was isolated from a female donor with multiple sclerosis, enrolled in a pregnancy study. The sample consisted of CD4+ T cells from peripheral blood mononuclear cells, taken in the third trimester of pregnancy. The CDR3 is CASWGQGTEAFF. The CDR3 DNA follows: TGTGCCAGCTGGGGACAGGGAACTGAAGCTTTCTTT.